This TCR beta chain was documented in a study of T cells in localized non-small cell lung cancer. On this clone: Its specificity is unknown.

Whole-study findings and limits: Exceeding tumor, uninvolved adjacent lung had the highest T cell clonality. The study detected a median approximately 54 of the top 100 tumor clones in adjacent lung. Longer overall survival associated with higher blood T cell density; shorter survival with higher adjacent-lung clonality. Since sequencing was restricted to only one region of the tumor, intratumor heterogeneity remains a possibility.

The V gene end was trimmed by 4 bases and the J gene end by 5 bases; junction bases not matched to a gene: 11. Per germline, CDR1 MGHRA and CDR2 YSYEKL. This CDR3 has 15 amino acids. Method: immunoSEQ multiplex PCR; TCRdb's copy keeps in-frame clones and lacks some. This table has over 65,000 clones, less than 85% appearing once. The sequences come from peripheral blood, collected before any cancer treatment. This receptor was taken from a female donor over 55 with stage I lung adenocarcinoma. The chain combines TRBV4-1 with TRBJ2-7; TRBD2 matches at 7 bases. CDR3 in amino acids: CASSPLGGTKNEQYF. In nucleotides, the CDR3 is TGCGCCAGCAGCCCCCTCGGCGGGACTAAAAACGAGCAGTACTTC.